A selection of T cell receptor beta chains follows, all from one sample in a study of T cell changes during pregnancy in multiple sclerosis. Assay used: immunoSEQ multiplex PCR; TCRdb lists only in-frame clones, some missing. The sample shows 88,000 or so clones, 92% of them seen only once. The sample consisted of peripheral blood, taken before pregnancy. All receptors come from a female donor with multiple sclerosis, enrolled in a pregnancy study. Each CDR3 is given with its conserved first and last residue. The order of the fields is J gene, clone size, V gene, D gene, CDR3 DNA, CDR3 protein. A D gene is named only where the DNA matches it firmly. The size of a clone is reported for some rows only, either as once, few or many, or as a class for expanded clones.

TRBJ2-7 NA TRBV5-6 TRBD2 TGTGCCAGCCGTCGGAGCGGGGGGCTCTCCTACGAGCAGTACTTC CASRRSGGLSYEQYF
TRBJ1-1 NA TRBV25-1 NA TGTGCCAGCCGACGGGAGACTCAACAAAAAGCTTTCTTT CASRRETQQKAFF
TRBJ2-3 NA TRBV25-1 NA TGTGCCAGCAGGAGGCCTGGGGCCACAGATACGCAGTATTTT CASRRPGATDTQYF
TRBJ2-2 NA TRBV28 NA TGTGCCAGCAGTTTAGGACCGGGGTCCGGGGAGCTGTTTTTT CASSLGPGSGELFF
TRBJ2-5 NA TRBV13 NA TGTGCCAGCAGCTTAGGTCAAATAGAGACCCAGTACTTC CASSLGQIETQYF
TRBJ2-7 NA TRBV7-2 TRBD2 TGTGCCAGCAGCTTAAGCGGGGGGGCCATATACGAGCAGTACTTC CASSLSGGAIYEQYF
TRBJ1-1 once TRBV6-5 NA TGTGCCAGCAGTTCCATACAGGGATGGACTGAAGCTTTCTTT CASSSIQGWTEAFF
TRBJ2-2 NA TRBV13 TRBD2 TGTGCCAGCAGCCCCCGCTTAGCGGGGGACACCGGGGAGCTGTTTTTT CASSPRLAGDTGELFF
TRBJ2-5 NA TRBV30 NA TGTGCCTGGACCGCGGTCGGGGTTGGAGAGACCCAGTACTTC CAWTAVGVGETQYF
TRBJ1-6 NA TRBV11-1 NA TGTGCCAGCAGCCACCAGGATTCACCCCTCCACTTT CASSHQDSPLHF
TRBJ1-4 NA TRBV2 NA TGTGCCAGCAGTGCCGCGGGGGTCGGGGAAAAACTGTTTTTT CASSAAGVGEKLFF
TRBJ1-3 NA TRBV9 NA TGTGCCAGCAGCGCAGGCCCCGGCAGGTCTGGAAACACCATATATTTT CASSAGPGRSGNTIYF
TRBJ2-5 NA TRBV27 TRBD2 TGTGCCAGCAGTTTATCGGGACTAGCGGGGGGGGAGACCCAGTACTTC CASSLSGLAGGETQYF
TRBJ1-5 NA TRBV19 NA TGTGCCAGTAGTTTCGGACTCGGACAGCCCCAGCATTTT CASSFGLGQPQHF
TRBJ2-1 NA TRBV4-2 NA TGTGCCAGCAGCCAAGATCTTGAGAGCTCCTACAATGAGCAGTTCTTC CASSQDLESSYNEQFF
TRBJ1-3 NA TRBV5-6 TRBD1 TGTGCCAGCAGCTTCGGGACAGATCCAGGAAACACCATATATTTT CASSFGTDPGNTIYF
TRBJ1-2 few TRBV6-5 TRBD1 TGTGCCAGCAGGACCGGGACAGCAACATTCTATGGCTACACCTTC CASRTGTATFYGYTF
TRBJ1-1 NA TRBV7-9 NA TGTGCCAGCAGCTTAGCTGATGAGGTTTTGAACACTGAAGCTTTCTTT CASSLADEVLNTEAFF
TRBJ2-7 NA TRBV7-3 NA TGTGCCAGCAGCACTGGCGCGGGGAACGAGCAGTACTTC CASSTGAGNEQYF
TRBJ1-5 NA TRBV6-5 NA TGTGCCAGCAGGGCGCGGGGGGATAATCAGCCCCAGCATTTT CASRARGDNQPQHF
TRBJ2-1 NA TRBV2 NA TGTGCCAGCAGTGCAGGGTTTGGGTACAATGAGCAGTTCTTC CASSAGFGYNEQFF
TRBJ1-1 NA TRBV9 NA TGTGCCAGCAGCAGAGATCAGGGATTGGGCACTGAAGCTTTCTTT CASSRDQGLGTEAFF
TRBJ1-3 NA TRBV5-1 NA TGCGCCAGCAGCGAGTCGGGATTGAACTCTGGAAACACCATATATTTT CASSESGLNSGNTIYF
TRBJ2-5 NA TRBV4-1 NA TGCGCCAGCAGCCCTCCCGGCGGGGGCGGCCAAGAGACCCAGTACTTC CASSPPGGGGQETQYF
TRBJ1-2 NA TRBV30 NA TGTGCCTGGTGTCCGGGACACAACTATGGCTACACCTTC CAWCPGHNYGYTF
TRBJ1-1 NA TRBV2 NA TGTGCCAGCACCCCGGACATTACTGAAGCTTTCTTT CASTPDITEAFF
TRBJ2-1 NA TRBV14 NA TGTGCCAGCAGCCAACAGACATTTGAGCAGTTCTTC CASSQQTFEQFF
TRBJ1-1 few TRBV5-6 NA TGTGCCAGCAGCCCAGGGTTAAGCACTGAAGCTTTCTTT CASSPGLSTEAFF
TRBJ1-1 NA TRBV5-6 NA TGTGCCAGCAGTTGGGGGACGGGAGCCACTGAAGCTTTCTTT CASSWGTGATEAFF
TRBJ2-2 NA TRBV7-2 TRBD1 TGTGCCAGCAGCTTAGCACGGACAGGGGGATCCGGGGAGCTGTTTTTT CASSLARTGGSGELFF
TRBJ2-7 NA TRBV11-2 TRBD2 TGTGCCAGCAGCTTAGACCGGGGGGGGTTCCACGAGCAGTACTTC CASSLDRGGFHEQYF
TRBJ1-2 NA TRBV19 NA TGTGCCAGTAGTATATGGGCGCAACTTAACTATGGCTACACCTTC CASSIWAQLNYGYTF
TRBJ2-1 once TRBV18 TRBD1 TGTGCCAGCTCATCCACACGGGGACAGAATTTTAACAATGAGCAGTTCTTC CASSSTRGQNFNNEQFF
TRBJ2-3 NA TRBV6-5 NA TGTGCCAGCAGCCACAGCCAACCTAGCACAGATACGCAGTATTTT CASSHSQPSTDTQYF
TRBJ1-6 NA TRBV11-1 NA TGTGCCAGCAGCTCTTACCGGGAGGATTCACCCCTCCACTTT CASSSYREDSPLHF
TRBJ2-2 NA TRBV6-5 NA TGTGCCAGCAGCAGACAGGTGCAAATCACCGGGGAGCTGTTTTTT CASSRQVQITGELFF
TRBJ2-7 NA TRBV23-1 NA TGCGCCAGCAGTCAATCAACCAGGGCTGACGAGCAGTACTTC CASSQSTRADEQYF
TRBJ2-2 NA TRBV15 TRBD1 TGTGCCACCAGCGGCACAGGGGATACCGGGGAGCTGTTTTTT CATSGTGDTGELFF
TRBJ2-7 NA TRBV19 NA TGTGCCAGTAGACAGGACCCTGCCCGGGTCGAGCAGTACTTC CASRQDPARVEQYF
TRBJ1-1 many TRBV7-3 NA TGTGCCAGCAGCTTATCGGGGGGGAACACTGAAGCTTTCTTT CASSLSGGNTEAFF
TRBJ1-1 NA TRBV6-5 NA TGTGCCAGCAGCCCGAGAACAGGGAACACTGAAGCTTTCTTT CASSPRTGNTEAFF